Below are 17 T cell receptor beta chains sequenced from a single sample in a study of blood T cell repertoires in COVID-19. The repertoire was sequenced with immunoSEQ multiplex PCR; TCRdb's copy has only in-frame clones and lacks some. This table holds about 28,000 clones, around 90% found once. What was sequenced was peripheral blood. The origin of the receptors is a man in his fifties or sixties with COVID-19, enrolled during active disease.

V usage is TRBV7-2 and J usage is TRBJ1-2, with 12 bases matching TRBD1. The J segment lost 3 bases and the V segment lost 5 bases, leaving 4 bases of the junction unmatched. The length of the CDR3 is 15 residues. Germline V gene lookup returns CDR1 SGHTA and CDR2 FQGNSA. CDR3 region: CASSQGQGAHYGYTF. The DNA for the CDR3 is TGTGCCAGCAGCCAGGGACAGGGGGCTCACTATGGCTACACCTTC.

The rearrangement joins TRBV6-5 to TRBJ1-5; D not certain. The CDR3 runs to 12 residues. The V and J ends lost 6 bases and 7 bases respectively, with 10 bases between them. Germline CDR1 is MNHEY and CDR2 is SVGAGI. The chain's CDR3 is CASRQAGQPQHF. For the CDR3, the DNA is TGTGCCAGCAGACAAGCAGGACAGCCCCAGCATTTT.

The chain links TRBV18 to TRBJ2-2, with 7 bases fitting TRBD1. The length of the CDR3 is 17 residues. Germline CDR1 KGHSH, CDR2 LQKENI. The junction had 11 bases not matched to a gene; V was cut back by 3 bases and J by 4 bases. The CDR3 region is CASSPSQGGGTTGELFF. The CDR3 DNA reads as TGTGCCAGCTCACCCTCCCAAGGGGGCGGTACCACCGGGGAGCTGTTTTTT. Together with reference TRBV18 and TRBJ2-2, the CDR3 gives the full variable domain: NAGVMQNPRHLVRRRGQEARLRCSPMKGHSHVYWYRQLPEEGLKFMVYLQKENIIDESGMPKERFSAEFPKEGPSILRIQQVVRGDSAAYFCASSPSQGGGTTGELFFGEGSRLTVL.

V and J are TRBV27 and TRBJ2-2, with a possible D match to TRBD1 (6 bases). The CDR3 sequence is 15 residues long. Deletions cut 3 bases from V and 1 base from J, with 9 bases between. In germline, CDR1 is MNHEY, CDR2 SMNVEV (reference sequence). Here the CDR3 DNA reads TGTGCCAGCAGTTTTAGGACAGTGAACACCGGGGAGCTGTTTTTT. Translating it yields CASSFRTVNTGELFF.

The chain carries TRBV6-4 and TRBJ2-1, with unresolved D. V dropped 5 bases and J dropped 4 bases, with 12 bases sitting between them. Germline loops: CDR1 MRHNA, CDR2 SNTAGT. This CDR3 is 14 amino acids long. CDR3 DNA sequence: TGTGCCAGCAGTCGCGGCGGTAATTACAATGAGCAGTTCTTC. Protein: CASSRGGNYNEQFF.

V is TRBV5-1 and J is TRBJ2-1, with D uncertain. Germline assignment: CDR1 SGHRS and CDR2 YFSETQ. Trimming removed 6 bases from V and 2 bases from J, with 12 bases in between. The length of the CDR3 is 14 residues. The CDR3 protein is CASNRDPTYNEQFF. DNA of the CDR3: TGCGCCAGCAACCGAGATCCGACCTACAATGAGCAGTTCTTC. Supplemented by reference TRBV5-1 and TRBJ2-1, the full variable domain reads KAGVTQTPRYLIKTRGQQVTLSCSPISGHRSVSWYQQTPGQGLQFLFEYFSETQRNKGNFPGRFSGRQFSNSRSEMNVSTLELGDSALYLCASNRDPTYNEQFFGPGTRLTVL.

Only one count was recorded for this clone. The chain couples TRBV29-1 to TRBJ2-4; D remains ambiguous. Germline CDR1 and CDR2: SQVTM and ANQGSEA. V lost 4 bases to trimming and J lost 0 bases, with 10 bases between them. The length of the CDR3 is 14 residues. The CDR3 loop reads CSVGTEVAKNIQYF. The CDR3, as DNA: TGCAGCGTTGGAACCGAGGTAGCCAAAAACATTCAGTACTTC.

This clone was recorded a few times. V gene TRBV14 combines with J gene TRBJ2-1, with D tentatively TRBD1 (6 bases). Trimming pared 4 bases from V and 4 bases from J, leaving 14 bases between. The CDR3 runs 15 residues. Germline CDR1 is SGHDN and CDR2 is FVKESK. The CDR3 sequence: CASSPLRGGYNEQFF. DNA for the CDR3: TGTGCCAGCAGCCCCCTACGAGGGGGATACAATGAGCAGTTCTTC.

This chain links TRBV7-2 with TRBJ2-1, with TRBD1 matching over 8 bases. This CDR3 is 15 amino acids long. J was trimmed by 6 bases and V by 6 bases; bases with no gene match: 10. Looked up from germline, CDR1 is SGHTA and CDR2 is FQGNSA. The CDR3 DNA reads as TGTGCCAGCAGACGCCCCGGACAGGGTGTCAATGAGCAGTTCTTC. Its protein is CASRRPGQGVNEQFF.

This clone occurred once. This rearrangement joins TRBV5-1 to TRBJ2-2; TRBD1 matches 8 bases. CDR1 is SGHRS and CDR2 is YFSETQ in the germline V gene. The CDR3 is 16 residues long. V lost 0 bases and J lost 1; bases outside the gene matches: 2. CDR3 coding DNA: TGCGCCAGCAGCTTGGAGACAGGGGTGAACACCGGGGAGCTGTTTTTT. Its translation is CASSLETGVNTGELFF.

The chain carries TRBV4-1 and TRBJ2-3, with D unclear. Germline values: CDR1 MGHRA, CDR2 YSYEKL. V was trimmed by 0 bases and J by 4 bases, leaving 5 bases between them. This CDR3 is built from 13 residues. CDR3 nucleotides: TGCGCCAGCAGCCAAGATCCTCCAGATACGCAGTATTTT. This translates into CASSQDPPDTQYF.

This chain joins TRBV29-1 and TRBJ2-1; TRBD1 aligns across 7 bases. The V and J ends lost 6 bases and 9 bases, in that order; junction bases with no gene match: 5. The germline gives CDR1 SQVTM, CDR2 ANQGSEA. The CDR3 sequence is 11 residues long. CDR3 loop: CSVSGGREQFF. CDR3 DNA sequence: TGCAGCGTCTCAGGGGGTCGTGAGCAGTTCTTC.

This chain links TRBV7-9 with TRBJ1-4; D may be TRBD1 (6 bases). The CDR3 contains 15 residues. V dropped 1 base and J dropped 0 bases, with 6 bases sitting between them. Germline V gene data show CDR1 as SEHNR and CDR2 as FQNEAQ (reference sequence). CDR3 protein: CASSLGTATNEKLFF. The CDR3 DNA reads as TGTGCCAGCAGCTTAGGGACAGCAACTAATGAAAAACTGTTTTTT.

The chain joins TRBV7-9 to TRBJ2-7, with TRBD2 identical over 10 bases. The V segment lost 4 bases and the J segment 5 bases; nucleotides outside the gene matches: 8. This CDR3 contains 15 residues. The V gene's germline CDR1 is SEHNR and CDR2 FQNEAQ (reference sequence). CDR3: CASSSTRGTSDEQYF. The DNA for the CDR3 is TGTGCCAGCAGCTCAACTCGGGGGACTAGCGACGAGCAGTACTTC. Combining the CDR3 with reference TRBV7-9 and TRBJ2-7 gives the whole variable domain DTGVSQNPRHKITKRGQNVTFRCDPISEHNRLYWYRQTLGQGPEFLTYFQNEAQLEKSRLLSDRFSAERPKGSFSTLEIQRTEQGDSAMYLCASSSTRGTSDEQYFGPGTRLTVT.

The V and J genes are TRBV4-3 and TRBJ1-2; D perhaps matches TRBD1 (6 bases). CDR3 length: 15 amino acids. The V and J ends lost 2 bases and 0 bases respectively, with 10 bases between them. CDR1 is LGHNA and CDR2 is YSLEER in the germline V gene. The CDR3 spells CASSQYQGTNYGYTF. For the CDR3, the DNA is TGCGCCAGCAGCCAATACCAGGGGACTAACTATGGCTACACCTTC.

This clone came up once. CDR3 loop: CASNPREGLLNTEAFF. The CDR3 DNA follows: TGTGCCAGCAACCCTAGGGAGGGCCTACTCAACACTGAAGCTTTCTTT. The chain links TRBV14 to TRBJ1-1; D not certain. With 7 bases removed from V and 2 bases from J, the gap between germline ends came to 20 bases. CDR1 is SGHDN, CDR2 FVKESK, per germline. CDR3 size: 16 residues.

The V gene is TRBV4-2, the J gene TRBJ2-3; no reliable D call. V was cut by 1 base and J by 4 bases, with 12 bases left in between. CDR1 LGHNA and CDR2 YNFKEQ come from the germline V gene. The CDR3 runs 15 residues. CDR3 nucleotides: TGTGCCAGCAGCCAAGTGTCCGACACAGCAGATACGCAGTATTTT. It translates to CASSQVSDTADTQYF.